One sample yielded the 3 T cell receptor beta chains listed below, sequenced in a study of post-analysis software for immune sequencing data. Study results and caveats: In patients, TRBV5-6, TRBV5-1 and TRBV20-1 belonged to several TRBV segments found more frequently than in controls.

Their antigen targets remain unknown. The authors incorporated unique molecular identifiers into the TCR beta cDNA libraries. TCRdb independently ran MiXCR on the PCR reads; one entry per CDR3 protein. The table records 650,000 to 850,000 distinct CDR3 sequences, approximately 53% of them present only once. Sequencing was done on a sample of blood. These receptors all stem from a girl aged 10 to 17 with multiple sclerosis.

The chain uses TRBV3-1 and TRBJ2-5; D call uncertain. The J call is doubtful: the DNA matches TRBJ2-7 better. Germline-derived CDR1 and CDR2 are LGHDT and YNNKEL (reference sequence). The length of the CDR3 is 15 residues. CDR3 in DNA: TGTGCCAGCAGCCAAGAAGCTGGGGTCGAGATCGAGCAGTACTTC. It translates to CASSQEAGVEIEQYF.

This chain uses TRBV20-1 with TRBJ2-5; D remains unclear. This CDR3 is 14 amino acids long. Germline CDR1 is DFQATT and CDR2 is SNEGSKA (reference sequence). V was pared by 0 bases and J by 2 bases, with 10 bases between. The CDR3 DNA reads as TGCAGTGCTAGAGATACGTCCCCGCAAGAGACCCAGTACTTC. Translation: CSARDTSPQETQYF.

The chain couples TRBV11-2 to TRBJ2-7; D is ambiguous. CDR3 length: 14 residues. CDR1 SGHAT and CDR2 FQNNGV come from the germline V gene. V gave up 5 bases and J gave up 2 bases, with 13 bases separating them. Here the CDR3 reads CASSGTVGTYEQYF. The CDR3 DNA follows: TGTGCCAGCAGCGGAACAGTGGGGACCTACGAGCAGTACTTC.